This paragraph covers one TCR beta chain sequence. Its antigen is undetermined. Trimming took off 8 bases at V and 3 bases at J, with 17 bases between the two ends. This CDR3 region has 14 residues. Germline values: CDR1 SNHLY, CDR2 FYNNEI. Amplification used 60 Vbeta primers and 13 Jbeta primers. Assay: immunoSEQ multiplex PCR; the TCRdb copy retains only in-frame clones and omits some. The sample includes around 140,000 clones, 75% to 85% seen only once; the top ten take around 1.8%. The record originates from a study of cytomegalovirus exposure and HLA in healthy donors. General study findings and limits: It was reported that TCR beta sequences correctly inferred the HLA-A and HLA-B alleles for most subjects. A further, later analysis showed that HLA-associated TCR beta chains (compared with equally common others) were more clonally expanded. A later analysis linked a missense variant in DCLRE1C to the trimming of TCR beta V and J genes. DRB1 showed the most TCR associations and HLA-C the fewest in a later analysis, as rates varied by HLA locus.

The sequence was collected from a female donor in good health and CMV-seropositive. J is TRBJ2-7 and V is TRBV2; possibly TRBD2 for D (5 bases). The sample comprised PBMCs. CDR3 sequence reads: CASPPDVDYYEQYF. CDR3 DNA sequence: TGTGCCAGCCCCCCGGATGTCGACTACTACGAGCAGTACTTC.